A selection of T cell receptor beta chains follows, all from one sample in a study of T cell responses to AZD1222 COVID-19 vaccine. TCRdb's copy holds only in-frame clones and misses some; the assay was immunoSEQ multiplex PCR. This table holds 95,000 to 150,000 clones, roughly 90% found once. Here the sequenced sample was peripheral blood, taken on day 0 of MenACWY control vaccination. The receptors derive from an adult in good health. CDR3s include the opening cysteine and the closing phenylalanine or tryptophan. The D gene is left open where the match is weak. Part of the rows lack a size; the others show once, few, many or a class for expanded clones.

D gene,clone size,V gene,J gene,CDR3 DNA,CDR3 protein
NA,NA,TRBV3-1/TRBV3-2,TRBJ2-7,TGTGCCAGCAGCCAAGTAGTAGGGAACGAGCAGTACTTC,CASSQVVGNEQYF
NA,NA,TRBV5-5,TRBJ2-1,TGTGCCAGCAGCTTGCGGGGGGACAGTGGGACTTACAATGAGCAGTTCTTC,CASSLRGDSGTYNEQFF
NA,NA,TRBV6-1,TRBJ1-2,TGTGCCAGCAGTGAATTGGGGGGAGGTGGCTACACCTTC,CASSELGGGGYTF
NA,NA,TRBV5-1,TRBJ2-7,TGCGCCAGCAGCTTGTCATTGGTACCCCACGAGCAGTACTTC,CASSLSLVPHEQYF
NA,NA,TRBV7-9,TRBJ1-1,TGTGCCAGCAGCTTAGGGACGTTTATGAACACTGAAGCTTTCTTT,CASSLGTFMNTEAFF
TRBD1,few,TRBV24-1,TRBJ1-5,TGTGCCTCCCGGGACAGGGGGAATCAGCCCCAGCATTTT,CASRDRGNQPQHF
NA,few,TRBV25-1,TRBJ1-2,TGTGCCAGCAGTGAATTACGTAGGACGGGCTATGGCTACACCTTC,CASSELRRTGYGYTF
NA,NA,TRBV12-3/TRBV12-4,TRBJ1-5,TGTGCCAGCAGTAAGACAGCAAATCAGCCCCAGCATTTT,CASSKTANQPQHF
TRBD1,once,TRBV11-3,TRBJ2-3,TGTGCCAGCAGCCTGGGACAGCGGTTCTCAGATACGCAGTATTTT,CASSLGQRFSDTQYF
NA,many,TRBV28,TRBJ2-1,TGTGCCAGCAGTTCCCCCCCCAGGGTACGTACTCTCAATGAGCAGTTCTTC,CASSSPPRVRTLNEQFF
NA,NA,TRBV5-4,TRBJ2-1,TGTGCCAGCAGCTTGGACCTTGGGGGGTGGGGAGGTGAGCAGTTCTTC,CASSLDLGGWGGEQFF
NA,few,TRBV5-3,TRBJ1-4,TGTGCCAGAAGCTCCCAGGGGTTTCGAGAGGAAAAACTGTTTTTT,CARSSQGFREEKLFF
NA,NA,TRBV28,TRBJ1-3,TGTGCCAGCAGTTTAGGGCCAGGGGTTGGCTCTGGAAACACCATATATTTT,CASSLGPGVGSGNTIYF